A selection of T cell receptor beta chains follows, all from one sample in a study of vaccination effects on CD4 cells after COVID-19. No antigen is known for these receptors. The protocol was immunoSEQ multiplex PCR, while the TCRdb copy is restricted to in-frame clones and leaves out a portion. The table lists tens of thousands of clones, nearly 80% of them singletons, with around 6.5% in the top ten. This sample comprised CD4+ T cells from PBMCs cultured with SARS-CoV-2 spike peptides, obtained after COVID-19 vaccination. These receptors all come from a human donor who received a COVID-19 vaccine. Some clones in this sample may be carry-over from other donors' samples. CDR3s include the opening cysteine and the closing phenylalanine or tryptophan. A D gene is named only where the DNA matches it firmly. A row's size may be missing; if present it is once, few, many or a size class.

TRBV6-6	TRBJ1-1	-	-	CASGSDRSFF	TGTGCCAGCGGGTCCGACAGGTCTTTCTTT
TRBV18	TRBJ2-3	-	-	CASSPSTDTQYF	TGTGCCAGCTCTCCTAGCACAGATACGCAGTATTTT
TRBV6-2/TRBV6-3	TRBJ2-5	TRBD2	-	CASSYSGTTMVAQYF	TGTGCCAGCAGTTACTCCGGGACTACCATGGTGGCCCAGTACTTC
TRBV6-1	TRBJ1-5	-	-	CASSVSPGLDNQPQHF	TGTGCCAGCAGTGTATCCCCGGGTCTGGACAATCAGCCCCAGCATTTT
TRBV30	TRBJ2-2	-	few	CAWNRGSGELFF	TGTGCCTGGAACCGGGGGTCCGGGGAGCTGTTTTTT
TRBV5-4	TRBJ2-7	TRBD1	-	CASSLRDSSYEQYF	TGTGCCAGCAGCCTAAGGGACAGCTCCTACGAGCAGTACTTC
TRBV5-1	TRBJ1-6	-	-	CASSLTGNSPLHF	TGCGCCAGCAGCCTAACAGGGAATTCACCCCTCCACTTT
TRBV6-5	TRBJ1-2	-	-	CASSDRGPGGYGYTF	TGTGCCAGCAGCGACAGAGGGCCCGGAGGCTATGGCTACACCTTC
TRBV11-2	TRBJ1-3	TRBD1	once	CASTQGGSGNTIYF	TGTGCCAGCACCCAGGGGGGGTCTGGAAACACCATATATTTT
TRBV5-6	TRBJ2-6	TRBD1	-	CASSLTGGTDVLTF	TGTGCCAGCAGCTTAACAGGGGGAACGGACGTCCTGACTTTC
TRBV18	TRBJ1-4	-	-	CASSHITGSTNEKLFF	TGTGCCAGCTCCCATATCACAGGGTCAACTAATGAAAAACTGTTTTTT
TRBV14	TRBJ2-1	-	-	CASSLEGLTYNEQFF	TGTGCCAGCAGCCTGGAGGGACTGACCTACAATGAGCAGTTCTTC
TRBV6-4	TRBJ2-3	-	-	CASSERRSTDTQYF	TGTGCCAGCAGTGAGCGGCGAAGCACAGATACGCAGTATTTT
TRBV2	TRBJ1-5	-	-	CASSGTKDQPQHF	TGTGCCAGCAGTGGGACCAAGGATCAGCCCCAGCATTTT
TRBV7-3	TRBJ2-3	-	-	CASSLNIPSGTDTQYF	TGTGCCAGCAGCTTAAATATCCCCTCCGGCACAGATACGCAGTATTTT